This TCR beta chain was documented in a study of radiotherapy plus CTLA-4 blockade in lung cancer. The study, taken as a whole, reports: Blood saw expansion of tumor-derived TCR clones after radiotherapy plus ipilimumab. According to reports, early shifts in blood T cell clones, alongside interferon-beta, forecast response most accurately.

V shed 3 bases and J shed 1 base, with 12 bases lying between them. CDR1 and CDR2 from the germline V gene are KGHSH and LQKENI. The CDR3 length is 16 residues. Details on this clone: Its antigen is still unknown.

Clones were sequenced by immunoSEQ multiplex PCR, and TCRdb holds only the in-frame ones, with some missing. The sample yields 86,000 or so clones, about 78% seen once. The origin of this receptor is a human donor with non-small cell lung cancer who had a partial response to radiotherapy plus ipilimumab. Some clones in this sample may be carry-over from other donors' samples. The chain combines TRBV18 with TRBJ2-2; D uncertain. This material consisted of peripheral blood, taken from a patient treated with radiotherapy plus ipilimumab. The CDR3 loop is CASSPTTLLNTGELFF. The DNA for the CDR3 is TGTGCCAGCTCACCTACCACCCTATTGAACACCGGGGAGCTGTTTTTT. The entire variable domain, with the rest obtained from reference TRBV18 and TRBJ2-2, is as follows: NAGVMQNPRHLVRRRGQEARLRCSPMKGHSHVYWYRQLPEEGLKFMVYLQKENIIDESGMPKERFSAEFPKEGPSILRIQQVVRGDSAAYFCASSPTTLLNTGELFFGEGSRLTVL.